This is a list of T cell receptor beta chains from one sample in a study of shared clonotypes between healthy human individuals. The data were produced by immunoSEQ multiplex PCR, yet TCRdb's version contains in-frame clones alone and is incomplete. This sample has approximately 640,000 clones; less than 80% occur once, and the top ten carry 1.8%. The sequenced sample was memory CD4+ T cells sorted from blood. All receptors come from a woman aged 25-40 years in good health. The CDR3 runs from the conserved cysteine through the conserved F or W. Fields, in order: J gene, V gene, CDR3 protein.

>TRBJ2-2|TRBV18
CASSKGGLAVTGELFF
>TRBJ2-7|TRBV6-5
CASSYTGGLGYEQYF
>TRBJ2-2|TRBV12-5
CASGLVNRDTGELFF
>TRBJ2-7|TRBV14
CASTPGPPSSYEQYF
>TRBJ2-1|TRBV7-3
CASSPPGGYEQFF
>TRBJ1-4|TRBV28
CASSLGLGREKLFF
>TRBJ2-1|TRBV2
CASRATFYNEQFF
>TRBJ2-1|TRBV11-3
CASSLQRENEQFF
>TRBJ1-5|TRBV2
CASRHRVVRDRNQPQHF
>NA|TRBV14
CASSQGAGGYEQYF
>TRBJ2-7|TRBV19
CASSSGGTGGYEQYF